This TCR beta chain was sequenced during a study of cytomegalovirus exposure and HLA in healthy donors. About the study: Early released data comprised 75 million to 100 million unique TCRs from HLA-typed donors. For the approximately 420 genotyped donors, 65% to 90% fell within the Caucasian-associated ancestry cluster.

A multiplex PCR was run with 60 Vbeta primers and 13 Jbeta primers. The table came from immunoSEQ multiplex PCR; TCRdb's copy has only in-frame clones and leaves some out. Of roughly 200,000 clones in the sample, roughly four fifths were seen once. Germline CDR1 reads SGHNT; CDR2 reads YYREEE (reference sequence). CDR3 size: 13 residues. The trim removed 5 bases at V and 3 bases at J, leaving 4 bases unmatched. The study, taken as a whole, reports: A later analysis associated 15,000 or so TCR beta sequences with HLA alleles at a 0.05 false discovery rate.

In the case of this clone: The antigen remains undetermined.

What was sequenced was PBMCs. The TCR sequence derives from a woman in her 50s in good health and CMV-seronegative. The chain combines TRBV5-4 with TRBJ2-5; 7 bases match TRBD1. This CDR3 reads CASRAGTEETQYF. Here the CDR3 DNA reads TGTGCCAGCAGAGCCGGGACAGAAGAGACCCAGTACTTC.